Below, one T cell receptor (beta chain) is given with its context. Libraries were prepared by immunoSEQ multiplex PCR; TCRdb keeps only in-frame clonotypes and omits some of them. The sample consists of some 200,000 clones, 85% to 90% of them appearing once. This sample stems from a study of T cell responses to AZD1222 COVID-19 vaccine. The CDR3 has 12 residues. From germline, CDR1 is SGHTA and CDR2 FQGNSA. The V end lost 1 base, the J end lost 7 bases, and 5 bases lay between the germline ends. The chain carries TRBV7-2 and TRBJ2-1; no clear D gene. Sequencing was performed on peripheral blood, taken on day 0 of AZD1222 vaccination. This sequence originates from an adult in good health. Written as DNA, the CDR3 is TGTGCCAGCAGCTTAGTGGCAAATGAGCAGTTCTTC. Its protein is CASSLVANEQFF.